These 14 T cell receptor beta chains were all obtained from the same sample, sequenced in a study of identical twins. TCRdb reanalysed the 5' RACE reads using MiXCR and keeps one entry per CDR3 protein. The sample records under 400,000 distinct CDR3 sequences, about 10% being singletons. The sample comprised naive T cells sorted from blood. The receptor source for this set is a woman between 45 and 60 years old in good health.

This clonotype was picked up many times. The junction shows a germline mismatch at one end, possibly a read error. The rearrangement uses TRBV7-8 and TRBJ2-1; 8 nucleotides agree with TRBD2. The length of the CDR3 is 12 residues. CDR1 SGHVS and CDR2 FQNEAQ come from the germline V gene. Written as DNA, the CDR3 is TGTGCCAGCAGCTTAGCCAACGGGAGGGGAATCTTC. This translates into CASSLANGRGIF.

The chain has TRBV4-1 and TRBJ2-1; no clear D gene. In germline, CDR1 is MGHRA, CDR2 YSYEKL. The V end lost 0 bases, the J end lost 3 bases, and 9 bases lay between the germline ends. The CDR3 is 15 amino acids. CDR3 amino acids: CASSQDGVLYNEQFF. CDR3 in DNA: TGCGCCAGCAGCCAAGATGGGGTACTCTACAATGAGCAGTTCTTC.

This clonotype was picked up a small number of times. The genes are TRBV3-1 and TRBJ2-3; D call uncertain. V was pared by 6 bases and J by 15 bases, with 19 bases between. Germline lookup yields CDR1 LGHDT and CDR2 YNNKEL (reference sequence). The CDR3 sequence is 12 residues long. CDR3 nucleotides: TGTGCCAGCAGAAGTGGGAAGGGAAAAGGATATTTT. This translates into CASRSGKGKGYF.

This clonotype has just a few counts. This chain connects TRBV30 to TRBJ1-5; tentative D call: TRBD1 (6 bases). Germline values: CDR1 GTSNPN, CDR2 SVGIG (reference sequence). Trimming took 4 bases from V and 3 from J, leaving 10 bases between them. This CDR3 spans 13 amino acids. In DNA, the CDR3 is TGTGCCTGGACTACAGGGCTCAATCAGCCCCAGCATTTT. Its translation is CAWTTGLNQPQHF.

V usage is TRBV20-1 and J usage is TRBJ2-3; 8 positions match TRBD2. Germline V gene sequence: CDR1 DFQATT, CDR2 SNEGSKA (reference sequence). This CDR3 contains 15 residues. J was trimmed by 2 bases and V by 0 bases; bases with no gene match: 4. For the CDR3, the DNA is TGCAGTGCTAGAGATCAGCGGGAGTCCACAGATACGCAGTATTTT. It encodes CSARDQRESTDTQYF.

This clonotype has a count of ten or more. In DNA form, the CDR3 reads TGTGCCACCAGTGACCCAGGACAGGGGAACACCGGGGAGCTGTTTTTT. Translated, it gives CATSDPGQGNTGELFF. The rearrangement joins TRBV24-1 to TRBJ2-2; TRBD1 matches at 8 bases. The CDR3 spans 16 residues. Losses at the gene ends were 4 bases for V and 1 base for J; bases not matched to a gene: 4. The germline V gene has CDR1 KGHDR and CDR2 SFDVKD.

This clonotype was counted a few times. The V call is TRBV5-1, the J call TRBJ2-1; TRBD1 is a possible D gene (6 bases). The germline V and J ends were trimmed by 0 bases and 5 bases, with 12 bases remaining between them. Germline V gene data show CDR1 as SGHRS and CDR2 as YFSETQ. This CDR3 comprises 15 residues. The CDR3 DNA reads TGCGCCAGCAGCTTGGTGGCAGGGGACAACAATGAGCAGTTCTTC. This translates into CASSLVAGDNNEQFF.

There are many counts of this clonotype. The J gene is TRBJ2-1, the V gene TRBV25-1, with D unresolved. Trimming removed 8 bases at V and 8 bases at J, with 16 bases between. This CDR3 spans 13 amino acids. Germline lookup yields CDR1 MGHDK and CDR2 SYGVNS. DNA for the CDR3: TGTGCCAGCGTCGGTAGCCCAGGCGATGAGCAGTTCTTC. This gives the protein CASVGSPGDEQFF.

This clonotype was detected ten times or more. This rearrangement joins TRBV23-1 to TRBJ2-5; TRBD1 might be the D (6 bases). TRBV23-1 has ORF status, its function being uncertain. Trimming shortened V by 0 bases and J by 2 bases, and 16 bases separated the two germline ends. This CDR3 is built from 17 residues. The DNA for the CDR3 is TGCGCCAGCAGTCAATCGGGGTTGGGGGACAATCAAGAGACCCAGTACTTC. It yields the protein CASSQSGLGDNQETQYF.

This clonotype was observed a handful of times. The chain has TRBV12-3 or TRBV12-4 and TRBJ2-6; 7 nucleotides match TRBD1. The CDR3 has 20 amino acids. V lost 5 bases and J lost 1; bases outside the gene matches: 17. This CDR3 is CASSPRPRQGRGSGANVLTF. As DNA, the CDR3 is TGTGCCAGCAGTCCACGGCCGCGACAGGGTAGAGGGTCTGGGGCCAACGTCCTGACTTTC.

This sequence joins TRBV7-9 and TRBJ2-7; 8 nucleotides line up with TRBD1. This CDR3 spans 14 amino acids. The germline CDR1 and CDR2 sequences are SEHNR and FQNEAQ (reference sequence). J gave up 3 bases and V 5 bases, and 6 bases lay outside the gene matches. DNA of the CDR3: TGTGCCAGCAGCCCCAGGGACAGGTTCTACGAGCAGTACGTC. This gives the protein CASSPRDRFYEQYV.

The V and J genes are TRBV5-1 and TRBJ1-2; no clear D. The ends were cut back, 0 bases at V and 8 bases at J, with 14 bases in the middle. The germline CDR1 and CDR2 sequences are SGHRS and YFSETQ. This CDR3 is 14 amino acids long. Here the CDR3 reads CASSLDSPTRGYTF. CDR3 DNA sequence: TGCGCCAGCAGCTTGGACTCCCCGACACGCGGCTACACCTTC.

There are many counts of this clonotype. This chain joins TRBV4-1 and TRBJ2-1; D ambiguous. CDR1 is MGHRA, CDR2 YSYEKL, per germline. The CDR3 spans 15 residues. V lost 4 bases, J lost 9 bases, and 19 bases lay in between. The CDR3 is CASSLSKVDVGEQFF. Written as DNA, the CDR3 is TGCGCCAGCAGCCTCTCGAAGGTGGATGTGGGTGAGCAGTTCTTC.

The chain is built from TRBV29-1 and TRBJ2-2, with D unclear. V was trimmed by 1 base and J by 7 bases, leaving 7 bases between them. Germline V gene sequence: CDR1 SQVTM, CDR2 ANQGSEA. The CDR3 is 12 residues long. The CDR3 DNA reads TGCAGCGTTGAAGCTCCCAGCGGGGAGCTGTTTTTT. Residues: CSVEAPSGELFF.